Below are 22 T cell receptor beta chains sequenced from a single sample in a study of cytomegalovirus exposure and HLA in healthy donors. PCR primers comprised 60 Vbeta and 13 Jbeta primers. The assay was immunoSEQ multiplex PCR, and TCRdb's table has in-frame clones only and misses some. This sample yields 240,000 or so clones, of which about 80% are seen a single time; around 5% belongs to the top ten. Material for sequencing was PBMCs. The receptors were sampled from a woman between 35 and 50 years old in good health and CMV-seropositive.

The rearrangement links TRBV7-2 to TRBJ1-4; 9 bases match TRBD1. Germline V gives CDR1 SGHTA, CDR2 FQGNSA. V was clipped by 5 bases and J by 7 bases; unmatched bases: 17. There are 18 residues in the CDR3. The DNA for the CDR3 is TGTGCCAGCAGCGGGTTAGGGACAGGGAGAGTACGTGGTGAAAAACTGTTTTTT. This encodes CASSGLGTGRVRGEKLFF.

The chain employs TRBV4-3 and TRBJ2-7, with D unclear. The CDR3 has 15 residues. Per the germline V gene, CDR1 is LGHNA and CDR2 is YSLEER. Trimming removed 0 bases at V and 9 bases at J, with 18 bases between. The CDR3 loop reads CASSQDFTLQTAQYF. The CDR3 DNA reads as TGCGCCAGCAGCCAAGATTTTACCCTTCAAACTGCGCAGTACTTC.

This clone was observed a few times. V is TRBV7-8 and J is TRBJ1-4, with TRBD1 matching 7 bases. Germline V gene sequence: CDR1 SGHVS, CDR2 FQNEAQ. The V and J ends lost 4 bases and 5 bases, in that order; junction bases with no gene match: 1. The CDR3 runs to 13 residues. The CDR3 bases are TGTGCCAGCAGCTCCAGGGGGAATGAAAAACTGTTTTTT. Residues: CASSSRGNEKLFF. The full variable domain, with the rest looked up from reference TRBV7-8 and TRBJ1-4, is GAGVSQSPRYKVAKRGQDVALRCDPISGHVSLFWYQQALGQGPEFLTYFQNEAQLDKSGLPSDRFFAERPEGSVSTLKIQRTQQEDSAVYLCASSSRGNEKLFFGSGTQLSVL.

The chain couples TRBV7-6 to TRBJ1-4; maybe TRBD1 (6 bases). Germline V gene sequence: CDR1 SGHVS, CDR2 FNYEAQ. The CDR3 runs 15 residues. Trimming pared 1 base from V and 3 bases from J, leaving 9 bases between. CDR3 coding DNA: TGTGCCAGCAGCTTAGAACAGGGATCTAATGAAAAACTGTTTTTT. This sequence encodes CASSLEQGSNEKLFF. The full variable domain, with the rest looked up from reference TRBV7-6 and TRBJ1-4, is GAGVSQSPRYKVTKRGQDVALRCDPISGHVSLYWYRQALGQGPEFLTYFNYEAQQDKSGLPNDRFSAERPEGSISTLTIQRTEQRDSAMYRCASSLEQGSNEKLFFGSGTQLSVL.

The V and J genes are TRBV12-2 and TRBJ1-6. TRBV12-2 is reported as a pseudogene. This CDR3 has 18 residues. CDR3 sequence reads: CASRLGGRGIEIAGPLHF. The CDR3 nucleotides read TGTGCAAGTCGCTTAGGAGGCCGCGGGATCGAGATAGCCGGGCCCCTCCACTTT.

The J gene is TRBJ1-6, the V gene TRBV5-1, with TRBD1 as a possible D gene (5 bases). V was shortened by 0 bases and J by 0 bases, with 10 bases between the two germline ends. CDR3 length: 17 residues. Germline loops: CDR1 SGHRS, CDR2 YFSETQ. CDR3 protein: CASSLGQISSYNSPLHF. The CDR3 nucleotides read TGCGCCAGCAGCTTGGGACAGATTAGCTCCTATAATTCACCCCTCCACTTT.

The CDR3 reads CASSNTGAANYGYTF. DNA for the CDR3: TGCGCCAGCAGCAACACAGGGGCCGCTAACTATGGCTACACCTTC. The gene calls are TRBV5-1 and TRBJ1-2; 7 nucleotides agree with TRBD1. Germline CDR1 is SGHRS and CDR2 is YFSETQ. The CDR3 totals 15 residues. Trimming cost V 4 bases and J 0 bases; bases outside gene matches: 6.

The V call is TRBV10-1, the J call TRBJ2-5; D uncertain. The CDR3 length is 13 residues. The V end lost 3 bases, the J end lost 9 bases, and 14 bases lay between the germline ends. Germline CDR1 is WNHNN and CDR2 is SYGVQD (reference sequence). This CDR3 reads CASSEERETPQYF. The CDR3 bases are TGCGCCAGCAGTGAAGAGCGCGAGACGCCCCAGTACTTC.

The chain is built from TRBV27 and TRBJ2-1, with D possibly TRBD2 on 6 matching bases. The CDR3 contains 16 residues. Germline V gene lookup returns CDR1 MNHEY and CDR2 SMNVEV (reference sequence). Trimming cost V 2 bases and J 4 bases, with 15 bases left between them. CDR3 amino acids: CASSLIPSDLYNEQFF. The CDR3 DNA sequence: TGTGCCAGCAGTTTAATACCTAGCGACCTATACAATGAGCAGTTCTTC.

The chain employs TRBV29-1 and TRBJ2-7; D is uncertain. The CDR3 has 10 amino acids. Germline V gene lookup returns CDR1 SQVTM and CDR2 ANQGSEA. The ends were cut back, 4 bases at V and 4 bases at J, with 5 bases in the middle. The CDR3 loop is CSVGQYEQYF. For the CDR3, the DNA is TGCAGCGTTGGTCAGTACGAGCAGTACTTC.

DNA of the CDR3: TGTGCCAGCAGCTTATGGACAGAGAATTCACCCCTCCACTTT. As protein: CASSLWTENSPLHF. The J gene is TRBJ1-6, the V gene TRBV7-8; possible D gene TRBD1, 6 bases. CDR1 and CDR2 from the germline V gene are SGHVS and FQNEAQ. Trimming removed 2 bases at V and 7 bases at J, with 9 bases between. This CDR3 spans 14 amino acids.

The count of this clone is one. This chain links TRBV11-2 with TRBJ2-3; no clear D. The V gene's germline CDR1 is SGHAT and CDR2 FQNNGV. This CDR3 region has 14 residues. V lost 1 base and J lost 2, with 7 bases in between. The CDR3 region is CASSLVDFTDTQYF. CDR3 nucleotide sequence: TGTGCCAGCAGCTTAGTTGACTTCACAGATACGCAGTATTTT.

The rearrangement joins TRBV6-1 to TRBJ1-4, with 10 bases matching TRBD1. V dropped 3 bases and J dropped 11; count of bases not matched to a gene: 3. The CDR3 loop spans 13 amino acids. CDR1 is MNHNS and CDR2 is SASEGT in the germline V gene. CDR3 nucleotides: TGTGCCAGCAGTGATTGGGACAGGGGCAAACTGTTTTTT. It specifies CASSDWDRGKLFF.

The J gene is TRBJ1-1, the V gene TRBV19; D is perhaps TRBD1 (6 bases). V was trimmed by 2 bases and J by 0 bases, leaving 13 bases between them. Germline V gives CDR1 LNHDA, CDR2 SQIVND (reference sequence). The CDR3 has 16 residues. This CDR3 is CASSISPGAMNTEAFF. CDR3 bases: TGTGCCAGTAGTATATCTCCAGGGGCCATGAACACTGAAGCTTTCTTT. The variable domain in full, completed from reference TRBV19 and TRBJ1-1, reads DGGITQSPKYLFRKEGQNVTLSCEQNLNHDAMYWYRQDPGQGLRLIYYSQIVNDFQKGDIAEGYSVSREKKESFPLTVTSAQKNPTAFYLCASSISPGAMNTEAFFGQGTRLTVV.

The gene calls are TRBV9 and TRBJ2-2; TRBD2 agrees at 7 bases. This CDR3 contains 16 residues. Germline CDR1 and CDR2: SGDLS and YYNGEE. V lost 2 bases, J lost 0 bases, and 4 bases stayed unmatched. CDR3 nucleotide sequence: TGTGCCAGCAGCGTTTTCAGCGGGGCGAACACCGGGGAGCTGTTTTTT. This encodes CASSVFSGANTGELFF.

The rearrangement joins TRBV14 to TRBJ2-3, with no clear D. The CDR3 sequence is 15 residues long. V was clipped by 0 bases and J by 4 bases, with 11 bases between them. Per germline, CDR1 SGHDN and CDR2 FVKESK. The CDR3 bases are TGTGCCAGCAGCCAAGATACATGGCAGGCAGATACGCAGTATTTT. Residues: CASSQDTWQADTQYF.

The chain recombines TRBV4-2 with TRBJ2-7; D is unresolved. The germline V and J ends were trimmed by 0 bases and 3 bases, with 6 bases remaining between them. From germline, CDR1 is LGHNA and CDR2 YNFKEQ. The CDR3 runs to 13 residues. DNA of the CDR3: TGTGCCAGCAGCCAAGATGTGAGCTACGAGCAGTACTTC. It specifies CASSQDVSYEQYF.

The chain recombines TRBV19 with TRBJ1-2; D call uncertain. This CDR3 spans 14 amino acids. Germline CDR1 is LNHDA and CDR2 is SQIVND (reference sequence). V lost 1 base, J lost 8 bases, and 14 bases lay in between. The DNA of the CDR3 is TGTGCCAGTAGTATAGTGAAGAACAGTAAAGGCTACACCTTC. It specifies CASSIVKNSKGYTF.

The genes are TRBV9 and TRBJ2-1, with 16 positions matching TRBD2. The CDR3 is 19 residues long. V was clipped by 4 bases and J by 1 base; unmatched bases: 8. Germline V gives CDR1 SGDLS, CDR2 YYNGEE. This CDR3 is CASSTLGTSGRGSYNEQFF. The CDR3 DNA is TGTGCCAGCAGCACCTTAGGGACTAGCGGGAGGGGATCCTACAATGAGCAGTTCTTC.

The chain links TRBV6-1 to TRBJ2-5, with 7 bases fitting TRBD2. V was clipped by 6 bases and J by 5 bases; unmatched bases: 6. Germline V gene lookup returns CDR1 MNHNS and CDR2 SASEGT. The CDR3 length is 13 residues. CDR3 amino acids: CASRRDYWETQYF. In nucleotides, the CDR3 is TGTGCCAGCAGGCGGGACTACTGGGAGACCCAGTACTTC.

V is TRBV18 and J is TRBJ2-7; D is ambiguous. CDR1 and CDR2 from the germline V gene are KGHSH and LQKENI. The CDR3 runs 14 residues. The germline V and J ends were trimmed by 1 base and 2 bases, with 9 bases remaining between them. DNA of the CDR3: TGTGCCAGCTCACCACGGCAAAAGACCTACGAGCAGTACTTC. Translation: CASSPRQKTYEQYF.

This clone showed up just once. J is TRBJ1-2 and V is TRBV6-5, with 12 bases matching TRBD1. Germline CDR1 and CDR2: MNHEY and SVGAGI. V gave up 1 base and J gave up 8 bases; unmatched junction bases: 8. The CDR3 has 16 amino acids. The chain's CDR3 is CASSYFIGTGGEGYTF. CDR3 bases: TGTGCCAGCAGTTACTTCATTGGGACAGGGGGCGAAGGCTACACCTTC.